The source of this T cell receptor (beta chain) is a study of T cells in Graves' hyperthyroidism and ophthalmopathy. Regarding the study as a whole: A median 6.5 months before onset, the model predicted ophthalmopathy. Classification by a 13 V-J model distinguished ophthalmopathy from stable hyperthyroidism.

This clonotype was found many times. Its antigen is unidentified. Graves' hyperthyroidism qualified as stable when ophthalmopathy did not progress within 18 months. In making diagnoses, clinical symptoms, serum thyroxine and TRAb, thyroid ultrasound and orbital computed tomography were all used. Amplification of TCR beta CDR3 regions used RNA as the template. TCR CDR3 regions were first amplified by RT-PCR with HTBI primers. TCRdb reanalysed the multiplex PCR reads using MiXCR and keeps one entry per CDR3 protein. Seen here are about 380,000 distinct CDR3 sequences, around 13% observed once, and the top ten hold approximately 10%. The receptor was isolated from a woman aged 55 to 70 with Graves' hyperthyroidism. The sample was blood.

The CDR3 DNA sequence: TGTGCCAGCAGCCAAGTCACTAGCGGGAGGGGAGAGACCCAGTACTTC. Protein: CASSQVTSGRGETQYF. V is TRBV4-2 and J is TRBJ2-5, with 13 bases aligning to TRBD2. With 1 base clipped from V and 4 bases from J, the junction kept 3 bases outside the gene matches. The CDR3 loop spans 16 amino acids. The germline gives CDR1 LGHNA, CDR2 YNFKEQ.